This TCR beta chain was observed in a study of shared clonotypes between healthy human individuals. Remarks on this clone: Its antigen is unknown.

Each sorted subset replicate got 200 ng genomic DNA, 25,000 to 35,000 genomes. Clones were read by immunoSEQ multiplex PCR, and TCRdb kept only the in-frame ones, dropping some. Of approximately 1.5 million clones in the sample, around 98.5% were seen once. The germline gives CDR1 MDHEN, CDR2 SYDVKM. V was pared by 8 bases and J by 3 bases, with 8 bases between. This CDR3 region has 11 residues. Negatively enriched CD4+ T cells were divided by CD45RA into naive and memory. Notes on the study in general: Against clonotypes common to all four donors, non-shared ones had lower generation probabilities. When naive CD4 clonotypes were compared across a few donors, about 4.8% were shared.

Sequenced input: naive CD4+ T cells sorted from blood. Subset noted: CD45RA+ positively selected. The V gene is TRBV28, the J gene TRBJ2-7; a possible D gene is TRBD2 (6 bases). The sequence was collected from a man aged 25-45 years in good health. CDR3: CASWGVYEQYF. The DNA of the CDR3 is TGTGCCAGCTGGGGGGTCTACGAGCAGTACTTC.